This T cell receptor (beta chain) was found in a study of T cells in Graves' hyperthyroidism and ophthalmopathy (dated by TCRdb to between 2019 and 2020). Turning to the overall study: TCR V-J signatures able to tell the groups apart were searched for in a discovery cohort of 100 or so patients, of whom 43 had Graves' ophthalmopathy and roughly 59 had stable Graves' hyperthyroidism. Whether ophthalmopathy could be predicted prospectively was tested in an independent validation cohort made up of some 20 hyperthyroidism patients plus 17 patients who later progressed to ophthalmopathy. The 100 or so discovery patients were divided at random into training and test sets in a 7:3 ratio. In six Graves' hyperthyroidism patients, the study also compared T-cell repertoires from thyroid tissue with T-cell repertoires from blood. Once sampling was done, hyperthyroidism patients were given methimazole at a starting dose of 30 mg daily, whereas ophthalmopathy patients were given high-dose intravenous methylprednisolone. TCR Vbeta CDR3 sequencing of 135 peripheral blood samples (roughly 41 ophthalmopathy, about 80 hyperthyroidism and roughly 17 progressor patients) is reported in the paper. The paper as a whole reports these results and caveats: During validation, the model predicted progression to ophthalmopathy a median of roughly six months ahead of onset, with roughly 65% sensitivity and about 72% specificity. Sample size was not statistically predetermined, and investigators were not blinded to group allocation. In cross-validation, a model built on a 13 V-J signature told ophthalmopathy apart from stable hyperthyroidism with 85% to 90% sensitivity and roughly 81% specificity, and in testing the same model reached 80%/75%. Most expanded thyroid clonotypes (frequency above 0.001) were also found in blood, which suggests that blood repertoires may mirror thyroid immune responses.

This clonotype showed up many times. Which antigen it targets is not known. No base quality information exists; no much larger clone differs at one position. TCR beta CDR3 regions were amplified from RNA transcripts. The first round of RT-PCR for the TCR CDR3 was performed with the HTBI primer set and the Qiagen OneStep RT-PCR kit. Libraries were constructed in a second round of multiplex PCR, after which size selection and purification were performed. The libraries were sequenced on an Illumina HiSeq2000 using paired-end 100 bp reads. The authors' analysis ran thus. SOAPnuke was used to process the raw data, removing reads that contained adapters or uncalled bases, had a mean Phred below 15, or lacked an exact match to the constant primer or identifier. COPE v1.2.5 was used to merge high-quality paired reads, and clonotypes were defined as unique nucleotide sequences. MiTCR v1.1 was used to align clonotypes to the IMGT TRBV, TRBD and TRBJ reference segments. The analysis included only V-J combinations with a frequency above 0.0001, which together covered more than 98% of the repertoires. The TCS score was defined as the ratio of F50 (clonal expansion) to E x V (chaos), calculated using BLOSUM62-based TCRdist between CDR3 peptides within each V-J. Welch's t-statistics and random forest reduced 450 to 600 V-J features to roughly 13, which were used in a naive Bayes classifier (R e1071). The Morisita-Horn index was used to measure how similar the thyroid and blood repertoires were. TCRdb applied fastp at Q25 and MiXCR to the public reads, then kept only in-frame beta chains. One record per CDR3 amino acid sequence lists the most common genes and DNA. The V and J calls and clone size are TCRdb's, not the authors'. In all, the sample holds 530,000 or so distinct CDR3 sequences, and just over 45% of those were seen once. More than 7.5% of the sample is held by the ten biggest clonotypes.

Spanning cysteine to phenylalanine, the CDR3 consists of 15 amino acids. The sequence is cut down to CDR3 DNA, 45 bases in frame from base 1. V lost 5 bases and J lost 7 bases; the stretch between them is 21 bases long. As encoded in the germline V gene, CDR1 is SGHTA while CDR2 is FQGNSA. Stable Graves' hyperthyroidism was defined as the absence of progression to ophthalmopathy over 18 months of follow-up. Hyperthyroidism patients were newly diagnosed, had a disease duration of under 2 months, and were aged 18 to 65 years. Exclusion was applied to patients with uncontrolled infections, other autoimmune diseases, pregnancy or lactation. Diagnoses were established on the basis of clinical symptoms, serum thyroxine and TRAb, thyroid ultrasound, and orbital computed tomography. Total RNA was extracted using Trizol reagent, and RNA quality was assessed on an Agilent 2100 Bioanalyzer.

This sequence originates from a woman between 18 and 30 years old with Graves' hyperthyroidism. The sequenced sample was peripheral blood or thyroid tissue (not recorded which). Recombination linked TRBV7-2 to TRBJ2-7, with TRBD2 tentatively as D gene (6 bases match). The CDR3 reads CASSRSGMGAGEQYF. The nucleotide sequence reads TGTGCCAGCAGCCGGTCGGGAATGGGCGCGGGGGAGCAGTACTTC.